This entry describes one T cell receptor beta chain. These data belong to a study of blood T cell repertoires in COVID-19. Study-wide background: The United States, Italy and Spain supplied acute and convalescent COVID-19 samples.

The data were produced by immunoSEQ multiplex PCR, yet TCRdb's version contains in-frame clones alone and is incomplete. The sample holds 130,000 or so clones, about four fifths seen once. There are 10 residues in the CDR3. Germline V gene sequence: CDR1 SNHLY, CDR2 FYNNEI. V shed 5 bases and J shed 7 bases, with 5 bases lying between them. The clonotype originates from a human donor in a cohort sampled during active COVID-19. The genes are TRBV2 and TRBJ1-2; D not resolved. Sample: peripheral blood. The CDR3 is CASSYPGYTF. Here the CDR3 DNA reads TGTGCCAGCAGTTATCCTGGCTACACCTTC.